These T cell receptor beta chains were read from a single sample in a study of CD8 T cells in ankylosing spondylitis. Via MiXCR, TCRdb re-called the 5' RACE reads, giving one row per CDR3 protein. The table includes about 220,000 distinct CDR3 sequences, roughly 10% detected once. Sequenced material: blood, either unsorted or a sorted T cell fraction (not recorded which). Source of these receptors: a male donor with ankylosing spondylitis or in good health (not recorded which). The CDR3 runs from the conserved cysteine through the conserved F or W. The D gene is left open where the match is weak. Expanded clones get a size class; other rows say once, few or many, or leave the size out.

clone_size: few; j_call: TRBJ2-4; v_call: TRBV3-1; d_call: -; cdr3_nt: TGTGCCAGCAGCCCCAGTGACAGACTAGCCAAAAACATTCAGTACTTC; cdr3_aa: CASSPSDRLAKNIQYF
clone_size: -; j_call: TRBJ2-1; v_call: TRBV20-1; d_call: -; cdr3_nt: TGCAGTGCTCGCGCCGCTAGCGCAAATTCCTACAATGAGCAGTTCTTC; cdr3_aa: CSARAASANSYNEQFF
clone_size: many; j_call: TRBJ1-1; v_call: TRBV29-1; d_call: -; cdr3_nt: TGCAGCGTTGAACGGGTGAGCGGCACTGAAGCTTTCTTT; cdr3_aa: CSVERVSGTEAFF
clone_size: many; j_call: TRBJ1-3; v_call: TRBV7-2; d_call: -; cdr3_nt: TGTGCCAGCAGCTTTGACAGGTCCCCTGGAAACACCATATATTTT; cdr3_aa: CASSFDRSPGNTIYF
clone_size: many; j_call: TRBJ2-7; v_call: TRBV5-1; d_call: -; cdr3_nt: TGCGCCAGCAGCTTGGAAGGATTTGCGGACTACGAGCAGTACTTC; cdr3_aa: CASSLEGFADYEQYF
clone_size: -; j_call: TRBJ2-3; v_call: TRBV5-1; d_call: -; cdr3_nt: TGCGCCAGCAGCTTGCGAGGGAATGGCGGCGAAGCAGATACGCAGTATTTT; cdr3_aa: CASSLRGNGGEADTQYF
clone_size: few; j_call: TRBJ2-3; v_call: TRBV7-9; d_call: -; cdr3_nt: TGTGCCAGCAGCTCCCTGACGAGTGAAGGAGATACGCAGTATTTT; cdr3_aa: CASSSLTSEGDTQYF
clone_size: many; j_call: TRBJ2-7; v_call: TRBV6-2/TRBV6-3; d_call: TRBD1; cdr3_nt: TGTGCCAGCAGCCCCGCCGGGACAGCCTACGAGCAGTACTTC; cdr3_aa: CASSPAGTAYEQYF
clone_size: few; j_call: TRBJ2-5; v_call: TRBV28; d_call: TRBD1; cdr3_nt: TGTGCCAGCAGGCGAAGGGGACAGGGACAAGAGACCCAGTACTTC; cdr3_aa: CASRRRGQGQETQYF
clone_size: many; j_call: TRBJ2-1; v_call: TRBV2; d_call: -; cdr3_nt: TGTGCCAGCCACATGGCGGGGTCCTACAATGAGCAGTTCTTC; cdr3_aa: CASHMAGSYNEQFF
clone_size: many; j_call: TRBJ2-1; v_call: TRBV24-1; d_call: -; cdr3_nt: TGTGCCACCAGTGACCCCGGACAGCCATACAATGAGCAGTTCTTC; cdr3_aa: CATSDPGQPYNEQFF
clone_size: few; j_call: TRBJ1-6; v_call: TRBV29-1; d_call: -; cdr3_nt: TGCAGCGTTAAGGACAACCGGAATTCACCCCTCCACTTT; cdr3_aa: CSVKDNRNSPLHF
clone_size: many; j_call: TRBJ1-2; v_call: TRBV3-1; d_call: TRBD1; cdr3_nt: TGTGCCAGCAGCTCCGGACAGGCTCGTGGCTACACCTTC; cdr3_aa: CASSSGQARGYTF
clone_size: few; j_call: TRBJ2-5; v_call: TRBV5-1; d_call: TRBD2; cdr3_nt: TGCGCCAGCAGCTTGGATGGGCGGGGGGTCCAAGAGACCCAGTACTTC; cdr3_aa: CASSLDGRGVQETQYF
clone_size: -; j_call: TRBJ2-5; v_call: TRBV7-3; d_call: TRBD1; cdr3_nt: TGTGCCAGCAGCTTAATGGGGGGACAGGGGGACCGGGAGACCCAGTACTTC; cdr3_aa: CASSLMGGQGDRETQYF
clone_size: many; j_call: TRBJ1-4; v_call: TRBV5-1; d_call: -; cdr3_nt: TGCGCCAGCAGCGACTATACCACTAATGAAAAACTGTTTTTT; cdr3_aa: CASSDYTTNEKLFF
clone_size: many; j_call: TRBJ2-3; v_call: TRBV5-1; d_call: TRBD1; cdr3_nt: TGCGCCAGCAGCCAAAGGACAGGAGAAATCTACACAGATACGCAGTATTTT; cdr3_aa: CASSQRTGEIYTDTQYF
clone_size: -; j_call: TRBJ2-7; v_call: TRBV12-3/TRBV12-4; d_call: -; cdr3_nt: TGTGCCAGCAGGCAATCTGGCTACGAGCAGTACTTC; cdr3_aa: CASRQSGYEQYF
clone_size: few; j_call: TRBJ1-3; v_call: TRBV15; d_call: -; cdr3_nt: TGTGCCACCAGCAGGGACGTGGGAAACACCATATATTTT; cdr3_aa: CATSRDVGNTIYF
clone_size: -; j_call: TRBJ2-3; v_call: TRBV20-1; d_call: TRBD2; cdr3_nt: TGCAGTGCTAGGGTAGCGGGGGGCCTAAGCACAGATACGCAGTATTTT; cdr3_aa: CSARVAGGLSTDTQYF
clone_size: many; j_call: TRBJ2-3; v_call: TRBV5-1; d_call: -; cdr3_nt: TGCGCCAGCAGTTTGGCCAACCCCCCCGATACGCAGTATTTT; cdr3_aa: CASSLANPPDTQYF
clone_size: many; j_call: TRBJ2-2; v_call: TRBV6-1; d_call: -; cdr3_nt: TGTGCCAGCAGCCTCTCCGGCCTATATTCAACAACCGGGGAGCTGTTTTTT; cdr3_aa: CASSLSGLYSTTGELFF
clone_size: many; j_call: TRBJ1-5; v_call: TRBV6-5; d_call: -; cdr3_nt: TGTGCCAGCAGTTACTATGGGGCTCTACCAAGGGTAAGCAATCAGCCCCAGCATTTT; cdr3_aa: CASSYYGALPRVSNQPQHF
clone_size: -; j_call: TRBJ2-3; v_call: TRBV27; d_call: TRBD2; cdr3_nt: TGTGCCAGCAGAGGGACTAGCGGGGATTTATATAGCACAGATACGCAGTATTTT; cdr3_aa: CASRGTSGDLYSTDTQYF
clone_size: few; j_call: TRBJ2-2; v_call: TRBV12-3/TRBV12-4; d_call: -; cdr3_nt: TGTGCCACCATTCGGAGCACCGGGGAGCTGTTTTTT; cdr3_aa: CATIRSTGELFF
clone_size: many; j_call: TRBJ2-3; v_call: TRBV7-9; d_call: TRBD1; cdr3_nt: TGTGCCAGCAGCTACACGACAGGGGACTCCCCGAGTTGGTATTTT; cdr3_aa: CASSYTTGDSPSWYF
clone_size: many; j_call: TRBJ1-2; v_call: TRBV12-3/TRBV12-4; d_call: TRBD1; cdr3_nt: TGTGCCAGCAGCCCCAGGACAGGACCCTATGGCTACACCTTC; cdr3_aa: CASSPRTGPYGYTF
clone_size: -; j_call: TRBJ2-7; v_call: TRBV5-1; d_call: -; cdr3_nt: TGCGCCAGCAGATATGGGGGGGCCGTCTCCTACGAGCAGTACTTC; cdr3_aa: CASRYGGAVSYEQYF